The rows below give T cell receptor beta chains drawn from one sample of a study of human T cells and chemical hapten exposure. TCRdb redid the calling of the RACE reads with MiXCR, one entry per CDR3 protein. The profile shows more than 150,000 distinct CDR3 sequences, 20% to 25% of them singletons. This specimen consisted of whole blood, obtained in connection with sensitization to the hapten diphenylcyclopropenone (DPC). The origin of the receptors is a woman aged 40 to 50 with alopecia areata. Some clones in this sample may be carry-over from other donors' samples. CDR3s include the opening cysteine and the closing phenylalanine or tryptophan. A D gene is named only where the DNA matches it firmly. Size tells how often a clone was seen (once, few, many) or the class of an expanded clone, and some rows leave it out.

j_call: TRBJ1-5; clone_size: few; d_call: .; v_call: TRBV29-1; cdr3_aa: CSVSENSNQPQHF; cdr3_nt: TGCAGCGTTTCTGAGAATAGCAATCAGCCCCAGCATTTT
j_call: TRBJ2-2; clone_size: few; d_call: TRBD1; v_call: TRBV20-1; cdr3_aa: CSARGGIQGVTGELFF; cdr3_nt: TGCAGTGCTAGAGGAGGGATTCAGGGGGTCACCGGGGAGCTGTTTTTT
j_call: TRBJ1-5; clone_size: .; d_call: .; v_call: TRBV28; cdr3_aa: CASSPQAGQPQHF; cdr3_nt: TGTGCCAGCAGTCCCCAGGCCGGTCAGCCCCAGCATTTT
j_call: TRBJ2-7; clone_size: .; d_call: TRBD2; v_call: TRBV28; cdr3_aa: CASSVAGAPYEQYF; cdr3_nt: TGTGCCAGCAGTGTAGCGGGAGCCCCCTACGAGCAGTACTTC
j_call: TRBJ2-7; clone_size: .; d_call: .; v_call: TRBV7-8; cdr3_aa: CASSLEQGTYEQYF; cdr3_nt: TGTGCCAGCAGCTTAGAACAGGGTACCTACGAGCAGTACTTC
j_call: TRBJ2-1; clone_size: few; d_call: TRBD2; v_call: TRBV6-2/TRBV6-3; cdr3_aa: CASSPLANEQFF; cdr3_nt: TGTGCCAGCAGTCCACTAGCGAATGAGCAGTTCTTC
j_call: TRBJ2-7; clone_size: .; d_call: TRBD1; v_call: TRBV6-5; cdr3_aa: CASSPTGVEQYF; cdr3_nt: TGTGCCAGCAGCCCCACAGGGGTCGAGCAGTACTTC
j_call: TRBJ2-7; clone_size: .; d_call: TRBD2; v_call: TRBV20-1; cdr3_aa: CSARRASGTTYEQYF; cdr3_nt: TGCAGTGCTAGGAGGGCTAGCGGGACAACCTACGAGCAGTACTTC
j_call: TRBJ2-1; clone_size: .; d_call: TRBD1; v_call: TRBV28; cdr3_aa: CATDRGSYNEQFF; cdr3_nt: TGTGCCACAGACAGGGGCTCCTACAATGAGCAGTTCTTC
j_call: TRBJ2-2; clone_size: few; d_call: .; v_call: TRBV21-1; cdr3_aa: CASSTRVGENTGELFF; cdr3_nt: TGTGCCAGCAGCACTCGCGTGGGAGAGAACACCGGGGAGCTGTTTTTT
j_call: TRBJ2-2; clone_size: .; d_call: .; v_call: TRBV12-3/TRBV12-4; cdr3_aa: CASSLELGLGGITGELFF; cdr3_nt: TGTGCCAGCAGTTTAGAGCTTGGACTAGGGGGGATCACCGGGGAGCTGTTTTTT
j_call: TRBJ2-5; clone_size: few; d_call: .; v_call: TRBV29-1; cdr3_aa: CSVEDFGGRGETQYF; cdr3_nt: TGCAGCGTTGAAGATTTTGGAGGTCGGGGAGAGACCCAGTACTTC
j_call: TRBJ2-1; clone_size: .; d_call: .; v_call: TRBV4-2; cdr3_aa: CASSQARGEAEQFF; cdr3_nt: TGTGCCAGCAGCCAAGCGCGGGGCGAAGCGGAGCAGTTCTTC
j_call: TRBJ2-5; clone_size: few; d_call: TRBD1; v_call: TRBV11-2; cdr3_aa: CASSVGQGAAEETQYF; cdr3_nt: TGTGCCAGCAGCGTCGGACAGGGGGCTGCAGAGGAGACCCAGTACTTC
j_call: TRBJ2-7; clone_size: .; d_call: .; v_call: TRBV9; cdr3_aa: CASSPLGRSSYEQYF; cdr3_nt: TGTGCCAGCAGCCCCCTGGGGCGGAGCTCCTACGAGCAGTACTTC
j_call: TRBJ2-1; clone_size: .; d_call: .; v_call: TRBV4-3; cdr3_aa: CASSQDLAGKGEQFF; cdr3_nt: TGCGCCAGCAGCCAAGATTTGGCCGGGAAAGGGGAGCAGTTCTTC
j_call: TRBJ1-1; clone_size: few; d_call: TRBD1; v_call: TRBV29-1; cdr3_aa: CSVQGQENTEAFF; cdr3_nt: TGCAGCGTGCAGGGACAGGAGAACACTGAAGCTTTCTTT
j_call: TRBJ1-1; clone_size: few; d_call: .; v_call: TRBV6-1; cdr3_aa: CASSELGVEAFF; cdr3_nt: TGTGCCAGCAGTGAATTGGGGGTTGAAGCTTTCTTT
j_call: TRBJ1-6; clone_size: .; d_call: .; v_call: TRBV6-6; cdr3_aa: CASRPRQESPLHF; cdr3_nt: TGTGCCAGCAGGCCCAGACAGGAGTCACCCCTCCACTTT
j_call: TRBJ2-3; clone_size: few; d_call: .; v_call: TRBV5-1; cdr3_aa: CASSGPETDTQYF; cdr3_nt: TGCGCCAGCAGCGGCCCTGAAACGGATACGCAGTATTTT
j_call: TRBJ2-5; clone_size: .; d_call: TRBD1; v_call: TRBV20-1; cdr3_aa: CSARTNRGQETQYF; cdr3_nt: TGCAGTGCTAGAACTAACAGGGGGCAAGAGACCCAGTACTTC
j_call: TRBJ2-1; clone_size: few; d_call: TRBD1; v_call: TRBV4-1; cdr3_aa: CASRVIGQGFDNEQFF; cdr3_nt: TGCGCCAGCAGGGTTATCGGACAGGGTTTCGACAATGAGCAGTTCTTC
j_call: TRBJ2-7; clone_size: once; d_call: .; v_call: TRBV12-3/TRBV12-4; cdr3_aa: CASSLGVPARRYEQYF; cdr3_nt: TGTGCCAGCAGTTTAGGGGTCCCAGCGAGGCGCTACGAGCAGTACTTC
j_call: TRBJ2-5; clone_size: .; d_call: TRBD1; v_call: TRBV29-1; cdr3_aa: CSVEKNRQGLYF; cdr3_nt: TGCAGCGTTGAAAAGAACCGACAGGGGTTATACTTC
j_call: TRBJ2-1; clone_size: many; d_call: TRBD2; v_call: TRBV12-3/TRBV12-4; cdr3_aa: CASSTLAAYNEQFF; cdr3_nt: TGTGCCAGCAGTACGCTAGCGGCCTACAATGAGCAGTTCTTC
j_call: TRBJ1-4; clone_size: few; d_call: .; v_call: TRBV28; cdr3_aa: CASSNTDEKLFF; cdr3_nt: TGTGCCAGCAGCAACACCGATGAAAAACTGTTTTTT
j_call: TRBJ2-7; clone_size: few; d_call: .; v_call: TRBV28; cdr3_aa: CASGTLSSYEQYF; cdr3_nt: TGTGCCAGCGGGACTTTAAGCTCCTACGAGCAGTACTTC
j_call: TRBJ1-5; clone_size: few; d_call: .; v_call: TRBV20-1; cdr3_aa: CSASPQESQPQHF; cdr3_nt: TGCAGTGCTAGCCCCCAGGAGAGTCAGCCCCAGCATTTT
j_call: TRBJ2-7; clone_size: .; d_call: .; v_call: TRBV10-3; cdr3_aa: CAISEQFPSYEQYF; cdr3_nt: TGTGCCATCAGTGAACAGTTTCCCTCCTACGAGCAGTACTTC
j_call: TRBJ1-2; clone_size: .; d_call: .; v_call: TRBV5-4; cdr3_aa: CASSFSFGVGYGYTF; cdr3_nt: TGTGCCAGCAGCTTTTCTTTTGGGGTGGGCTATGGCTACACCTTC
j_call: TRBJ2-5; clone_size: .; d_call: .; v_call: TRBV12-3/TRBV12-4; cdr3_aa: CASRGRGVGETQYF; cdr3_nt: TGTGCCAGCAGAGGCAGGGGGGTAGGGGAGACCCAGTACTTC
j_call: TRBJ2-3; clone_size: few; d_call: .; v_call: TRBV29-1; cdr3_aa: CSVEASTDTQYF; cdr3_nt: TGCAGCGTTGAGGCCTCCACAGATACGCAGTATTTT
j_call: TRBJ2-3; clone_size: .; d_call: TRBD2; v_call: TRBV6-2/TRBV6-3; cdr3_aa: CASSYREGTDTQYF; cdr3_nt: TGTGCCAGCAGTTATCGGGAGGGCACAGATACGCAGTATTTT
j_call: TRBJ2-3; clone_size: .; d_call: TRBD1; v_call: TRBV4-2; cdr3_aa: CASSQDPRQGGTDTQYF; cdr3_nt: TGTGCCAGCAGCCAAGATCCGAGACAGGGAGGCACAGATACGCAGTATTTT
j_call: TRBJ2-3; clone_size: .; d_call: .; v_call: TRBV6-2/TRBV6-3; cdr3_aa: CASRSRHSTDTQYF; cdr3_nt: TGTGCCAGCCGGAGCAGACACAGCACAGATACGCAGTATTTT
j_call: TRBJ2-7; clone_size: .; d_call: .; v_call: TRBV29-1; cdr3_aa: CSVESPPEQYF; cdr3_nt: TGCAGCGTTGAATCGCCGCCCGAGCAGTACTTC
j_call: TRBJ2-1; clone_size: .; d_call: .; v_call: TRBV20-1; cdr3_aa: CSARGQRVSYNEQFF; cdr3_nt: TGCAGTGCTAGAGGCCAGAGAGTCTCCTACAATGAGCAGTTCTTC
j_call: TRBJ2-7; clone_size: few; d_call: TRBD1; v_call: TRBV29-1; cdr3_aa: CSVAGQGAKYF; cdr3_nt: TGCAGCGTTGCGGGACAGGGGGCAAAGTACTTC
j_call: TRBJ2-7; clone_size: few; d_call: .; v_call: TRBV6-1; cdr3_aa: CASSERVIF; cdr3_nt: TGTGCCAGCAGTGAACGGGTCATCTTC
j_call: TRBJ1-6; clone_size: once; d_call: .; v_call: TRBV6-6; cdr3_aa: CASSAGATHNSPLHF; cdr3_nt: TGTGCCAGCAGTGCCGGGGCGACCCATAATTCACCCCTCCACTTT
j_call: TRBJ1-1; clone_size: .; d_call: .; v_call: TRBV6-4; cdr3_aa: CASGGDGAFF; cdr3_nt: TGTGCCAGCGGGGGCGATGGAGCTTTCTTT
j_call: TRBJ2-5; clone_size: few; d_call: TRBD2; v_call: TRBV28; cdr3_aa: CASIAGGNQETQYF; cdr3_nt: TGTGCCAGCATAGCGGGAGGGAACCAAGAGACCCAGTACTTC
j_call: TRBJ2-7; clone_size: few; d_call: TRBD2; v_call: TRBV4-3; cdr3_aa: CASSQGVAGGYEQYF; cdr3_nt: TGCGCCAGCAGCCAGGGAGTGGCGGGAGGGTACGAGCAGTACTTC
j_call: TRBJ1-6; clone_size: .; d_call: .; v_call: TRBV29-1; cdr3_aa: CSVQGIGFDSPLHF; cdr3_nt: TGCAGCGTTCAGGGGATTGGGTTCGATTCACCCCTCCACTTT
j_call: TRBJ2-3; clone_size: few; d_call: TRBD1; v_call: TRBV20-1; cdr3_aa: CSASGGQGLTDTQYF; cdr3_nt: TGCAGTGCTAGCGGGGGACAGGGCCTCACAGATACGCAGTATTTT
j_call: TRBJ2-2; clone_size: .; d_call: TRBD2; v_call: TRBV5-4; cdr3_aa: CASSQGLAGGTGELFF; cdr3_nt: TGTGCCAGCAGCCAAGGACTAGCGGGAGGAACCGGGGAGCTGTTTTTT
j_call: TRBJ2-3; clone_size: .; d_call: TRBD2; v_call: TRBV7-2; cdr3_aa: CASSLSSGRYF; cdr3_nt: TGTGCCAGCAGCTTGTCTAGCGGGAGGTATTTT
j_call: TRBJ2-7; clone_size: .; d_call: TRBD2; v_call: TRBV28; cdr3_aa: CASSRPLAGAYEQYF; cdr3_nt: TGTGCCAGCAGCAGACCCCTAGCGGGAGCATACGAGCAGTACTTC
j_call: TRBJ1-5; clone_size: .; d_call: TRBD1; v_call: TRBV6-2/TRBV6-3; cdr3_aa: CASTPGQGSQNQPQHF; cdr3_nt: TGTGCCAGCACACCGGGACAGGGGTCTCAGAATCAGCCCCAGCATTTT
j_call: TRBJ1-4; clone_size: few; d_call: .; v_call: TRBV12-3/TRBV12-4; cdr3_aa: CASSLFAPQLFF; cdr3_nt: TGTGCCAGCAGTTTGTTTGCACCTCAACTGTTTTTT